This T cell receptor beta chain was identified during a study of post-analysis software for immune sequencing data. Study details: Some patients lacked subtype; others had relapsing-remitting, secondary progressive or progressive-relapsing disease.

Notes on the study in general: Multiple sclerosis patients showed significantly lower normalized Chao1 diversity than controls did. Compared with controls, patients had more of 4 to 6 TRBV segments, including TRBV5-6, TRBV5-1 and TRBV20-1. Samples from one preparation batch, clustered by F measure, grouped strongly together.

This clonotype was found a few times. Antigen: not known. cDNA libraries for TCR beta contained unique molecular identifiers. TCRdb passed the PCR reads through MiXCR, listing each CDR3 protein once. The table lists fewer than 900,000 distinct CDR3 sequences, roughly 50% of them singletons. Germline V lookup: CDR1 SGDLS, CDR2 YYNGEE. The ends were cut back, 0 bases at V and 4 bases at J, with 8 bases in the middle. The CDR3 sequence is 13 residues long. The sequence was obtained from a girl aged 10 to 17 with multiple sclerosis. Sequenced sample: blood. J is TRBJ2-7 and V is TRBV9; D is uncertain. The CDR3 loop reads CASSVGAAYEQYF. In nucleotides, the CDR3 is TGTGCCAGCAGCGTAGGGGCGGCGTACGAGCAGTACTTC. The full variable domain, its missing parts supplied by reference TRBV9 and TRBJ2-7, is DSGVTQTPKHLITATGQRVTLRCSPRSGDLSVYWYQQSLDQGLQFLIQYYNGEERAKGNILERFSAQQFPDLHSELNLSSLELGDSALYFCASSVGAAYEQYFGPGTRLTVT.